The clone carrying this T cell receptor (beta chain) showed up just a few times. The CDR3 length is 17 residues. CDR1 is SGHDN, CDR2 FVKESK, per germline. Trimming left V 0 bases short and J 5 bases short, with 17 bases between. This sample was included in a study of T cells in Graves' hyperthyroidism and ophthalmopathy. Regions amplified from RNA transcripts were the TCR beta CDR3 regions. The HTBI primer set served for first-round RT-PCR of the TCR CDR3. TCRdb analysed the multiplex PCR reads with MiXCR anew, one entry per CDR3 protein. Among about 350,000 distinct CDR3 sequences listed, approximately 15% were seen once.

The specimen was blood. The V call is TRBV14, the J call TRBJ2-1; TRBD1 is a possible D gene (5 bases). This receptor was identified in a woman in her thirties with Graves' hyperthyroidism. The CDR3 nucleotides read TGTGCCAGCAGCCAAGATTGGGGCAGGGTGGAAGACAATGAGCAGTTCTTC. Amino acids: CASSQDWGRVEDNEQFF.